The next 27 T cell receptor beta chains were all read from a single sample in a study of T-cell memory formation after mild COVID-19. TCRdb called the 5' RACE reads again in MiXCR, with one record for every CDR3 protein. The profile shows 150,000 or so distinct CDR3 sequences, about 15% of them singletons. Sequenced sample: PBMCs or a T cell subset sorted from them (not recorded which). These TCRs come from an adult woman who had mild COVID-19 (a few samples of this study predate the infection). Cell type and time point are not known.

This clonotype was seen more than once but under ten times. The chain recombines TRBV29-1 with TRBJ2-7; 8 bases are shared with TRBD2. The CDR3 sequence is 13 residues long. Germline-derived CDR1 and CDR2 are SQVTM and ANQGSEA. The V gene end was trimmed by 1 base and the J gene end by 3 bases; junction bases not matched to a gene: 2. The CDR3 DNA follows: TGCAGCGTTGAAGCGGGAGGGGACTACGAGCAGTACTTC. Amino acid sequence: CSVEAGGDYEQYF.

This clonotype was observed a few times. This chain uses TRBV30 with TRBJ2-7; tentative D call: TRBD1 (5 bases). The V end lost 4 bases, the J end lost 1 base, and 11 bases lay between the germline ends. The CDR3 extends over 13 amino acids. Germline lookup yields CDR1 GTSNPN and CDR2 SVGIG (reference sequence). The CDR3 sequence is CAWKKQDSYEQYF. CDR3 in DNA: TGTGCCTGGAAGAAACAGGATTCCTACGAGCAGTACTTC.

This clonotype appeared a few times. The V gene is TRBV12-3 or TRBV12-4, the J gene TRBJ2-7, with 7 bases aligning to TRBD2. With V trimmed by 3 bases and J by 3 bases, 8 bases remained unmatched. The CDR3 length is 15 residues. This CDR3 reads CASSLGSSGNYEQYF. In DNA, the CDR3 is TGTGCCAGCAGTTTGGGTTCTAGCGGCAACTACGAGCAGTACTTC.

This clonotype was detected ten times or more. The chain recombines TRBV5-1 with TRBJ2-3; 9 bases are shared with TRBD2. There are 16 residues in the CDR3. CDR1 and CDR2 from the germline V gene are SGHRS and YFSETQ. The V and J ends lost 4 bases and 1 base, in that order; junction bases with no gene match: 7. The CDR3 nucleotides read TGCGCCAGCAGCCGACTAGCGGTTACTGGCACAGATACGCAGTATTTT. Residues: CASSRLAVTGTDTQYF. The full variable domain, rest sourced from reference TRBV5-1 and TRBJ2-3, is KAGVTQTPRYLIKTRGQQVTLSCSPISGHRSVSWYQQTPGQGLQFLFEYFSETQRNKGNFPGRFSGRQFSNSRSEMNVSTLELGDSALYLCASSRLAVTGTDTQYFGPGTRLTVL.

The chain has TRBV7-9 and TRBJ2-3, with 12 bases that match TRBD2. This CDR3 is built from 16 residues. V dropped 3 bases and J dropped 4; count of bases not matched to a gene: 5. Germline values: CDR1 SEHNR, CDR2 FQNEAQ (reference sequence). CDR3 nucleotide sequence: TGTGCCAGCAGCTTGCCACTAGCGGGAGGACCAGATACGCAGTATTTT. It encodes CASSLPLAGGPDTQYF.

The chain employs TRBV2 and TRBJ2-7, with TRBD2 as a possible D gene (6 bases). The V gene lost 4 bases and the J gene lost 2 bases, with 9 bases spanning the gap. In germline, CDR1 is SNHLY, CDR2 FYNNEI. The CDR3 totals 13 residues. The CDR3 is CASSVEGTYEQYF. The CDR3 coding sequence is TGTGCCAGCAGTGTGGAGGGGACCTACGAGCAGTACTTC.

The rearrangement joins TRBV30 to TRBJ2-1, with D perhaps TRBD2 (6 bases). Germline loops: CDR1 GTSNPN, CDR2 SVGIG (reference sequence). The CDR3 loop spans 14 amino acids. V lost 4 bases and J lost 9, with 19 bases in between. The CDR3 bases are TGTGCCTGGACGCCCCTCGGGAGAGGTAGTGAGCAGTTCTTC. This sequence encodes CAWTPLGRGSEQFF.

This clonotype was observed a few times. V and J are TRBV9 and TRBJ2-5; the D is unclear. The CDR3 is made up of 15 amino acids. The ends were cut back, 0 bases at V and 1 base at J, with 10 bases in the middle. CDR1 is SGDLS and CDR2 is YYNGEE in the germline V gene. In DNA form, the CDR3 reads TGTGCCAGCAGCGTAGGGGTCGGGCCCCAAGAGACCCAGTACTTC. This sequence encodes CASSVGVGPQETQYF.

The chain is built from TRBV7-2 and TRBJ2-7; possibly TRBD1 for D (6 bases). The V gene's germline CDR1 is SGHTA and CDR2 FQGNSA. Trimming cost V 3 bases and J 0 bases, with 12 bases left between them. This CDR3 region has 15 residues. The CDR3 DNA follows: TGTGCCAGCAGCTTTACCCAGGGGCACTCCTACGAGCAGTACTTC. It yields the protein CASSFTQGHSYEQYF.

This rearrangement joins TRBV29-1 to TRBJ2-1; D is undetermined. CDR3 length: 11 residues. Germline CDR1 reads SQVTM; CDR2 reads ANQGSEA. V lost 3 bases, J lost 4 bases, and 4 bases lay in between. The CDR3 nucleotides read TGCAGCGTTGAGCGGTACAATGAGCAGTTCTTC. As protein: CSVERYNEQFF.

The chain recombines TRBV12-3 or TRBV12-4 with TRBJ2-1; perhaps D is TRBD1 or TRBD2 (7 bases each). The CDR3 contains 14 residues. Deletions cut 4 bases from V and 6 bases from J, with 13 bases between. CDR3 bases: TGTGCCAGCAGTTGGGAGGGGGCGATCAATGAGCAGTTCTTC. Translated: CASSWEGAINEQFF.

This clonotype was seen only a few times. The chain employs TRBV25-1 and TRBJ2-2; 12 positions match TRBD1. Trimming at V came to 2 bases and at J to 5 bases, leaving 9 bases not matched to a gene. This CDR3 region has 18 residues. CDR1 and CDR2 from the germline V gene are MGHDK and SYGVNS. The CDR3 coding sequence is TGTGCCAGCAGTGAAGGAGCGGGACAGGGGGCTCGGACCGGGGAGCTGTTTTTT. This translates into CASSEGAGQGARTGELFF.

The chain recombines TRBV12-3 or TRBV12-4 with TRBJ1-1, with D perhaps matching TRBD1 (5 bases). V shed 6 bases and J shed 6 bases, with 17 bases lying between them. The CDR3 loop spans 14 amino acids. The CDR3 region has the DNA TGTGCCAGCAGCGCCCAGGGACCCTACCCTGAAGCTTTCTTT. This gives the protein CASSAQGPYPEAFF.

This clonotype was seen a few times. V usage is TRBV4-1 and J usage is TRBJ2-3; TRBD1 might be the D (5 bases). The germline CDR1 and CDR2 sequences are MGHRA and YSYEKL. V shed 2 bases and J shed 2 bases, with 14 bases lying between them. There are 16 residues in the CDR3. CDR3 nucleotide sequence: TGCGCCAGCAGCCAACCAGATCCAGGGATCACAGATACGCAGTATTTT. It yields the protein CASSQPDPGITDTQYF.

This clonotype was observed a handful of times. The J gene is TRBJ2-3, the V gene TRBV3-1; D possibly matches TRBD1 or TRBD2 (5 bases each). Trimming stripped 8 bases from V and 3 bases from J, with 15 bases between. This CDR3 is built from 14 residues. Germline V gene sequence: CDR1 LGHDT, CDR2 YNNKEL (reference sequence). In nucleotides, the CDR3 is TGTGCCAGCGCCCGAACGGGGACGACAGATACGCAGTATTTT. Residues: CASARTGTTDTQYF.

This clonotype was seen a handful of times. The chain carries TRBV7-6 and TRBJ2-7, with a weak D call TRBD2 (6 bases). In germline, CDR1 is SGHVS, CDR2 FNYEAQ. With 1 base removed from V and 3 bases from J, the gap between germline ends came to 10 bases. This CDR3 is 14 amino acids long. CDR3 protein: CASSLVPGDYEQYF. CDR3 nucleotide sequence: TGTGCCAGCAGCTTAGTTCCGGGGGACTACGAGCAGTACTTC.

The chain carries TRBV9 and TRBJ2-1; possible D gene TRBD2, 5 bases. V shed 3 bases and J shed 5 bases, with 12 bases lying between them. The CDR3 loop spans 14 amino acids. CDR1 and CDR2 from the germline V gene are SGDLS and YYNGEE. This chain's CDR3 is CASSAGIYNNEQFF. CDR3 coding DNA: TGTGCCAGCAGCGCGGGGATCTACAACAATGAGCAGTTCTTC.

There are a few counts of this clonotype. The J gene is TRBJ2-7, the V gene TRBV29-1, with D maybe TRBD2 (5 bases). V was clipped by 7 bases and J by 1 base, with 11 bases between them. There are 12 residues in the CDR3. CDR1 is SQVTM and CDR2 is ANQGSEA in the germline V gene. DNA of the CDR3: TGCAGCGCAGAGGGATTATCCTACGAGCAGTACTTC. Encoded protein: CSAEGLSYEQYF.

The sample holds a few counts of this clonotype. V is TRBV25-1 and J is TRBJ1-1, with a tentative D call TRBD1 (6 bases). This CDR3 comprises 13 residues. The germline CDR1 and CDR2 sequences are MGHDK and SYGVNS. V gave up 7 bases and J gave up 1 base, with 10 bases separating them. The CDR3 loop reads CASTKGGNTEAFF. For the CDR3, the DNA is TGTGCCAGCACAAAAGGGGGGAACACTGAAGCTTTCTTT.

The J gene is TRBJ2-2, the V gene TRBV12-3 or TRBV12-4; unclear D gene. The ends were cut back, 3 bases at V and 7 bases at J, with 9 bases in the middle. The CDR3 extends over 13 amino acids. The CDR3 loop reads CASSFRVGGELFF. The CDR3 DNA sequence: TGTGCCAGCAGTTTTAGAGTTGGCGGGGAGCTGTTTTTT.

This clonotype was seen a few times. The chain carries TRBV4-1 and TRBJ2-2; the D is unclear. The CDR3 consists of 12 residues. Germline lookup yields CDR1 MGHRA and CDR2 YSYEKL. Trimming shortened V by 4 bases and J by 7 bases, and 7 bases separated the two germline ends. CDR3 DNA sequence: TGCGCCAGCAGCCGGGGTGGCGGGGAGCTGTTTTTT. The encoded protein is CASSRGGGELFF.

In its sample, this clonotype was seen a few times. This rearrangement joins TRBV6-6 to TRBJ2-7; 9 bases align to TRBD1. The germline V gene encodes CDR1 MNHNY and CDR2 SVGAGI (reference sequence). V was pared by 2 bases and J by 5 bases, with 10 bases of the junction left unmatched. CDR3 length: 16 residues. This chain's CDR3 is CASSYPTTGGLDEQYF. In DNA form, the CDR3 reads TGTGCCAGCAGTTACCCCACTACAGGGGGCCTGGACGAGCAGTACTTC.

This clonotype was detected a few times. The CDR3 nucleotides are TGTGCCTGGAGGGGTCAGCGGGGGGGCCTGTTCAATGAGCAGTTCTTC. It specifies CAWRGQRGGLFNEQFF. J is TRBJ2-1 and V is TRBV30, with 10 positions matching TRBD2. J lost 6 bases, V lost 3 bases, and 11 bases had no gene match. CDR1 is GTSNPN and CDR2 is SVGIG in the germline V gene (reference sequence). The CDR3 loop spans 16 amino acids.

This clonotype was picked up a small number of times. For the CDR3, the DNA is TGTGCCAGCAGCTTAACGGTACCTGGGGCCGGGGAGCTGTTTTTT. It encodes CASSLTVPGAGELFF. This sequence joins TRBV7-2 and TRBJ2-2; D gene uncertain. Trimming removed 2 bases at V and 6 bases at J, with 13 bases between. The CDR3 covers 15 residues. The germline CDR1 and CDR2 sequences are SGHTA and FQGNSA.

CDR3 in amino acids: CASRTGPGGSGANVLTF. The DNA of the CDR3 is TGTGCCAGCAGAACAGGCCCGGGAGGCTCTGGGGCCAACGTCCTGACTTTC. The chain combines TRBV6-6 with TRBJ2-6, with 7 bases matching TRBD2. The V gene's germline CDR1 is MNHNY and CDR2 SVGAGI (reference sequence). The CDR3 runs to 17 residues. Trimming removed 6 bases from V and 0 bases from J; junction bases left unmatched: 8.

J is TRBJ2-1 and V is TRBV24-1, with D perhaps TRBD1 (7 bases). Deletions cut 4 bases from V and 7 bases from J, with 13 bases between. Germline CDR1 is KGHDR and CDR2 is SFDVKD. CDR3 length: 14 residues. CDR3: CATSDTQGGNEQFF. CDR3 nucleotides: TGTGCCACCAGTGACACGCAGGGGGGAAATGAGCAGTTCTTC.

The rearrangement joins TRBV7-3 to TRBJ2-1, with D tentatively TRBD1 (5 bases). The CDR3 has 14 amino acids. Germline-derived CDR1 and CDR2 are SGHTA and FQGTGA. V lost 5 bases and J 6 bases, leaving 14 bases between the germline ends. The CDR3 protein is CASSTRQTRNEQFF. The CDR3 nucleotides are TGTGCCAGCAGCACCCGACAGACCCGCAATGAGCAGTTCTTC.